One and the same sample provided the 28 T cell receptor beta chains below, sequenced in a study of T cell repertoires in cytomegalovirus infection. In TCRdb, the reads were re-called with MiXCR into one record per CDR3 protein. The table records under 600,000 distinct CDR3 sequences, approximately 15% of them present only once. The source material was CD8+ T cells from PBMCs. The source of these receptors is a human donor in good health (CMV status not recorded). Some clones in this sample may be carry-over from other donors' samples.

This clonotype was picked up many times. The chain carries TRBV11-2 and TRBJ2-4; no definite D call. CDR1 and CDR2 (germline): SGHAT, FQNNGV. V was trimmed by 5 bases and J by 5 bases, leaving 16 bases between them. The CDR3 is 15 amino acids. CDR3 amino acids: CASSPFRQSENIQYF. The CDR3 DNA is TGTGCCAGCAGCCCCTTCCGGCAGAGTGAAAACATTCAGTACTTC. The full variable domain, rest sourced from reference TRBV11-2 and TRBJ2-4, is EAGVAQSPRYKIIEKRQSVAFWCNPISGHATLYWYQQILGQGPKLLIQFQNNGVVDDSQLPKDRFSAERLKGVDSTLKIQPAKLEDSAVYLCASSPFRQSENIQYFGAGTRLSVL.

The chain employs TRBV19 and TRBJ1-1, with D uncertain. The CDR3 contains 15 residues. Germline assignment: CDR1 LNHDA and CDR2 SQIVND (reference sequence). The V end lost 5 bases, the J end lost 3 bases, and 16 bases lay between the germline ends. The CDR3 spells CASSDTGRSDTEAFF. Written as DNA, the CDR3 is TGTGCCAGTAGTGACACGGGTCGCTCGGACACTGAAGCTTTCTTT.

The table lists this clonotype with many counts. The rearrangement joins TRBV10-3 to TRBJ1-3, with D possibly being TRBD1 (5 bases). The CDR3 consists of 15 residues. Trimming shortened V by 7 bases and J by 0 bases, and 13 bases separated the two germline ends. Germline-derived CDR1 and CDR2 are ENHRY and SYGVKD. The CDR3 protein is CAINTRDYSGNTIYF. DNA for the CDR3: TGTGCCATCAATACCAGGGACTACTCTGGAAACACCATATATTTT.

The chain joins TRBV4-1 to TRBJ2-1, with 16 bases matching TRBD2. Germline V gives CDR1 MGHRA, CDR2 YSYEKL. The J segment lost 3 bases and the V segment lost 3 bases, leaving 11 bases of the junction unmatched. The CDR3 is 20 amino acids. Here the CDR3 DNA reads TGCGCCAGCAGCCAGGTACCCGGGACTAGCGGGAGGGTCCGCTACAATGAGCAGTTCTTC. It encodes CASSQVPGTSGRVRYNEQFF.

This clonotype showed up just a few times. V usage is TRBV7-6 and J usage is TRBJ2-2; D is possibly TRBD1 (5 bases). The CDR3 has 15 amino acids. The V gene's germline CDR1 is SGHVS and CDR2 FNYEAQ. Trimming stripped 5 bases from V and 3 bases from J, with 13 bases between. As DNA, the CDR3 is TGTGCCAGCAGCGCGAAGGGCAGGGACACCGGGGAGCTGTTTTTT. Its translation: CASSAKGRDTGELFF.

The rearrangement uses TRBV6-6 and TRBJ2-2; D is unclear. V was clipped by 7 bases and J by 6 bases, with 12 bases between them. Per germline, CDR1 MNHNY and CDR2 SVGAGI (reference sequence). The CDR3 consists of 13 residues. The CDR3 DNA is TGTGCCAGCACCCCCAGCAGGTCCGGGGAGCTGTTTTTT. Amino acids: CASTPSRSGELFF.

This sequence joins TRBV7-3 and TRBJ1-1; possible D gene TRBD1, 5 bases. This CDR3 region has 18 residues. Trimming removed 0 bases at V and 2 bases at J, with 19 bases between. Germline values: CDR1 SGHTA, CDR2 FQGTGA. DNA of the CDR3: TGTGCCAGCAGCTTAACGGCAATCGGGGGGGGGTCTAACACTGAAGCTTTCTTT. The encoded protein is CASSLTAIGGGSNTEAFF. The full variable domain, its missing parts supplied by reference TRBV7-3 and TRBJ1-1, is GAGVSQTPSNKVTEKGKYVELRCDPISGHTALYWYRQSLGQGPEFLIYFQGTGAADDSGLPNDRFFAVRPEGSVSTLKIQRTERGDSAVYLCASSLTAIGGGSNTEAFFGQGTRLTVV.

The sample holds many counts of this clonotype. This chain connects TRBV19 to TRBJ2-2, with D possibly being TRBD1 (6 bases). The germline CDR1 and CDR2 sequences are LNHDA and SQIVND (reference sequence). The CDR3 is made up of 11 amino acids. V was trimmed by 9 bases and J by 7 bases, leaving 9 bases between them. The CDR3 spells CASRGSGELFF. The CDR3 coding sequence is TGTGCCAGCAGGGGTAGCGGGGAGCTGTTTTTT.

The chain links TRBV11-3 to TRBJ2-1; D is possibly TRBD2 (6 bases). The V and J ends lost 0 bases and 0 bases respectively, with 12 bases between them. The germline V gene has CDR1 SGHNT and CDR2 YENEEA. The CDR3 is 17 residues long. The CDR3 spells CASSLEGTGGSYNEQFF. The CDR3 coding sequence is TGTGCCAGCAGCTTAGAGGGGACCGGGGGCTCCTACAATGAGCAGTTCTTC.

This clonotype was seen ten or more times. The chain has TRBV2 and TRBJ1-1, with D possibly being TRBD1 (6 bases). The CDR3 extends over 12 amino acids. Deletions cut 2 bases from V and 6 bases from J, with 7 bases between. Germline-derived CDR1 and CDR2 are SNHLY and FYNNEI. CDR3: CASSESGAEAFF. The CDR3 region has the DNA TGTGCCAGCAGTGAATCAGGGGCTGAAGCTTTCTTT.

V gene TRBV6-6 combines with J gene TRBJ1-1; D is uncertain. This CDR3 has 12 residues. V dropped 10 bases and J dropped 5 bases, with 14 bases sitting between them. CDR1 is MNHNY, CDR2 SVGAGI, per germline (reference sequence). The CDR3 sequence is CATHIPGTEAFF. The CDR3 coding sequence is TGTGCCACCCATATCCCGGGGACTGAAGCTTTCTTT.

This clonotype showed up many times. V gene TRBV6-1 combines with J gene TRBJ1-5; D may be TRBD1 (6 bases). V lost 3 bases and J lost 2, with 11 bases in between. Per germline, CDR1 MNHNS and CDR2 SASEGT. The CDR3 is made up of 15 amino acids. The CDR3 spells CASSDPGHRNQPQHF. CDR3 nucleotides: TGTGCCAGCAGTGACCCGGGACACCGCAATCAGCCCCAGCATTTT.

V gene TRBV6-6 combines with J gene TRBJ2-1; weak D call: TRBD2 (6 bases). V lost 2 bases, J lost 8 bases, and 16 bases lay in between. CDR1 is MNHNY and CDR2 is SVGAGI in the germline V gene (reference sequence). The CDR3 has 15 amino acids. CDR3 loop: CASSYGGALYDEQFF. The CDR3 nucleotides are TGTGCCAGCAGTTACGGAGGGGCGCTATACGATGAGCAGTTCTTC.

The chain uses TRBV7-9 and TRBJ2-7; D ambiguous. The germline V gene encodes CDR1 SEHNR and CDR2 FQNEAQ (reference sequence). Trimming shortened V by 0 bases and J by 4 bases, and 10 bases separated the two germline ends. This CDR3 comprises 14 residues. CDR3 protein: CASSLAGKKYEQYF. The CDR3 bases are TGTGCCAGCAGCTTAGCGGGAAAAAAGTACGAGCAGTACTTC.

The chain couples TRBV20-1 to TRBJ1-4, with a weak D call TRBD1 (6 bases). From germline, CDR1 is DFQATT and CDR2 SNEGSKA (reference sequence). The CDR3 is made up of 13 amino acids. Trimming left V 1 base short and J 4 bases short, with 7 bases between. CDR3 protein: CSARGGLNEKLFF. The CDR3 region has the DNA TGCAGTGCTAGAGGGGGGCTTAATGAAAAACTGTTTTTT.

The sample holds many counts of this clonotype. V usage is TRBV6-1 and J usage is TRBJ2-7, with D maybe TRBD2 (6 bases). V lost 6 bases and J lost 2, with 14 bases in between. CDR3 size: 14 residues. Germline lookup yields CDR1 MNHNS and CDR2 SASEGT. DNA for the CDR3: TGTGCCAGCAGGGAGGGACCGTCCCCCTACGAGCAGTACTTC. Protein: CASREGPSPYEQYF.

This clonotype has at least ten counts. V gene TRBV6-5 combines with J gene TRBJ2-7; D gene ambiguous. Germline V gene data show CDR1 as MNHEY and CDR2 as SVGAGI. Deletions cut 3 bases from V and 4 bases from J, with 10 bases between. The CDR3 runs 13 residues. The CDR3 here is CASSYLRKYEQYF. DNA of the CDR3: TGTGCCAGCAGTTATCTGAGGAAGTACGAGCAGTACTTC.

This clonotype appeared a few times. The chain couples TRBV6-5 to TRBJ2-5; D gene uncertain. This CDR3 has 12 residues. The V gene's germline CDR1 is MNHEY and CDR2 SVGAGI. Trimming removed 2 bases at V and 3 bases at J, with 4 bases between. This chain's CDR3 is CASSYDEETQYF. The CDR3 DNA reads as TGTGCCAGCAGTTACGACGAAGAGACCCAGTACTTC.

This clonotype was found a few times. The chain employs TRBV6-5 and TRBJ2-1; D remains ambiguous. Deletions cut 2 bases from V and 10 bases from J, with 6 bases between. Per the germline V gene, CDR1 is MNHEY and CDR2 is SVGAGI. The CDR3 covers 11 residues. The chain's CDR3 is CASSYGEEQFF. The CDR3 nucleotides read TGTGCCAGCAGTTACGGGGAAGAGCAGTTCTTC.

In its sample, this clonotype was seen many times. The chain employs TRBV5-5 and TRBJ1-2, with D hard to call. The V gene lost 3 bases and the J gene lost 4 bases, with 13 bases spanning the gap. This CDR3 has 14 residues. Germline values: CDR1 SGHKS, CDR2 YYEKEE (reference sequence). CDR3 region: CASSYSPEGYGYTF. The CDR3 DNA follows: TGTGCCAGCAGCTACAGCCCTGAAGGCTATGGCTACACCTTC.

This chain links TRBV12-3 or TRBV12-4 with TRBJ2-3; D unresolved. Trimming pared 4 bases from V and 2 bases from J, leaving 19 bases between. The CDR3 has 17 residues. CDR3 nucleotide sequence: TGTGCCAGCAGTTCTTACTATCTCGAATTATACACAGATACGCAGTATTTT. Its translation: CASSSYYLELYTDTQYF.

This clonotype appeared many times. The genes are TRBV6-1 and TRBJ2-3; D is unclear. The CDR3 covers 15 residues. CDR1 MNHNS and CDR2 SASEGT come from the germline V gene. V was shortened by 7 bases and J by 2 bases, with 16 bases between the two germline ends. The CDR3 loop is CASKVVDTDTDTQYF. The DNA for the CDR3 is TGTGCCAGCAAGGTGGTAGACACCGACACAGATACGCAGTATTTT.

Many counts were recorded for this clonotype. CDR3 residues: CAISETDSTDTQYF. DNA for the CDR3: TGTGCCATCAGTGAGACCGACAGCACAGATACGCAGTATTTT. The chain has TRBV10-3 and TRBJ2-3; D uncertain. V was clipped by 2 bases and J by 0 bases, with 6 bases between them. The CDR3 totals 14 residues. Germline CDR1 and CDR2: ENHRY and SYGVKD.

With regard to this clonotype: This CDR3 is missing its conserved last phenylalanine or tryptophan, likely due to a read error. The V call is TRBV20-1, the J call TRBJ2-1; 7 nucleotides agree with TRBD2. The CDR3 is 16 residues long. From germline, CDR1 is DFQATT and CDR2 SNEGSKA (reference sequence). Trimming removed 3 bases from V and 4 bases from J; junction bases left unmatched: 12. CDR3 loop: CSASPMSGVDYNEQFL. DNA for the CDR3: TGCAGTGCTAGTCCGATGAGCGGGGTGGATTACAATGAGCAGTTCTTA.

This clonotype occurred a few times. Here the CDR3 DNA reads TGTGCCAGCAGAGAAGGGGCAGGGGGCCTCGTAGACTATGGCTACACCTTC. Residues: CASREGAGGLVDYGYTF. V usage is TRBV6-5 and J usage is TRBJ1-2; TRBD1 aligns across 8 bases. The CDR3 extends over 17 amino acids. CDR1 is MNHEY, CDR2 SVGAGI, per germline. The ends lost 6 bases at V and 3 bases at J; junction bases unmatched: 15.

This clonotype was counted at least ten times. CDR3 residues: CASSLAGLAGATGELFF. The CDR3 DNA reads as TGTGCCAGCAGCTTAGCTGGGCTAGCGGGAGCCACCGGGGAGCTGTTTTTT. V gene TRBV7-6 combines with J gene TRBJ2-2, with 10 bases lining up with TRBD2. CDR1 and CDR2 (germline): SGHVS, FNYEAQ. J lost 4 bases, V lost 0 bases, and 5 bases had no gene match. This CDR3 is 17 amino acids long.

This clonotype was detected only a few times. V usage is TRBV24-1 and J usage is TRBJ1-5; 10 bases match TRBD1. Germline CDR1 reads KGHDR; CDR2 reads SFDVKD. The CDR3 loop spans 17 amino acids. V was pared by 4 bases and J by 3 bases, with 8 bases of the junction left unmatched. The CDR3 DNA reads as TGTGCCACCAGTGAGACGACAGGGGGCAGGGACAATCAGCCCCAGCATTTT. Translated: CATSETTGGRDNQPQHF.

V and J are TRBV11-2 and TRBJ1-2; 12 positions match TRBD1. J was trimmed by 6 bases and V by 1 base; bases with no gene match: 6. CDR3 length: 16 amino acids. Germline V gene lookup returns CDR1 SGHAT and CDR2 FQNNGV. In DNA, the CDR3 is TGTGCCAGCAGCTTAGTAGGGGACAGGGGGCGAAATGGCTACACCTTC. Its protein is CASSLVGDRGRNGYTF.